Below, one TCR beta chain is given with its context. The CDR3 covers 14 residues. Trimming took 5 bases from V and 5 from J; bases not matched to a gene: 4. The V gene's germline CDR1 is SGHNT and CDR2 YENEEA. The data were obtained in a study of T cell responses to AZD1222 COVID-19 vaccine. Generated by immunoSEQ multiplex PCR, the TCRdb table keeps only in-frame clones and is missing some. This repertoire shows around 150,000 clones, more than 70% found once; its top ten account for 3% to 4%. The J gene is TRBJ1-4, the V gene TRBV11-3, with 8 bases lining up with TRBD1. This specimen was peripheral blood, taken on day 0 of MenACWY control vaccination. The sequence was collected from an adult in good health. In DNA form, the CDR3 reads TGTGCCAGCAGCCGGGGACAGGAGAATGAAAAACTGTTTTTT. Amino acid sequence: CASSRGQENEKLFF.